These 29 T cell receptor beta chains originate from one sample sequenced in a study of tumor and adjacent non-tumor tissue in lung cancer. Three rounds of nested PCR, following a modified ARM-PCR protocol, produced the TCRbeta library. TCRdb re-called the multiplex PCR reads with MiXCR, one entry per CDR3 protein. The sample holds around 120,000 distinct CDR3 sequences, approximately 71% seen once. This sample's RNA came from whole unsorted tissue. The specimen sequenced was lung tumor tissue. These receptors were obtained from a man younger than 40 with non-small cell lung cancer.

With regard to this clonotype: A much larger clone differs by one base, so this may be a read error. V usage is TRBV6-6 and J usage is TRBJ2-1; D gene ambiguous. Per the germline V gene, CDR1 is MNHNY and CDR2 is SVGAGI (reference sequence). Trimming removed 6 bases at V and 2 bases at J, with 14 bases between. This CDR3 is built from 15 residues. The CDR3 region is CASSHGAPAYNEQFF. The DNA for the CDR3 is TGTGCCAGCAGCCACGGCGCCCCCGCCTACAATGAGCAGTTCTTC.

Concerning this clonotype itself: A clone one base away is much larger, so this may be a read error. The chain uses TRBV12-3 or TRBV12-4 and TRBJ2-2, with no clear D. The length of the CDR3 is 14 residues. Trimming cost V 0 bases and J 10 bases, with 12 bases left between them. The CDR3, as DNA: TGTGCCAGCAGTTTAGCGCGCGTCGGCGTGGAGCTGTTTTTT. This sequence encodes CASSLARVGVELFF.

This clonotype rates as medium-sized. The chain has TRBV29-1 and TRBJ1-2; D may be TRBD1 (6 bases). The CDR3 sequence is 14 residues long. The germline gives CDR1 SQVTM, CDR2 ANQGSEA. The V and J ends lost 0 bases and 2 bases respectively, with 10 bases between them. This CDR3 is CSVEEAGANYGYTF. In DNA form, the CDR3 reads TGCAGCGTTGAAGAGGCAGGGGCGAACTATGGCTACACCTTC.

In regard to this clonotype: This may come from a read error, since a much larger clone is one base off. CDR3 amino acids: CSAIDIGSNQPQHF. For the CDR3, the DNA is TGCAGTGCTATAGATATCGGTAGCAATCAGCCCCAGCATTTT. The chain recombines TRBV20-1 with TRBJ1-5; D unclear. Germline V gene data show CDR1 as DFQATT and CDR2 as SNEGSKA (reference sequence). Trimming removed 4 bases from V and 0 bases from J, with 10 bases in between. The CDR3 spans 14 residues.

On this clonotype: The germline gene is not matched at one end of the junction; a read error may be the cause. The gene calls are TRBV29-1 and TRBJ2-1, with D possibly matching TRBD1 (5 bases). The CDR3 consists of 15 residues. CDR1 is SQVTM, CDR2 ANQGSEA, per germline. The CDR3 DNA reads as TGCAGCGTCGCTAAGTGGGGCAGCACCTGCAATGAACAGTTCTTC. Amino acids: CSVAKWGSTCNEQFF.

The rearrangement uses TRBV20-1 and TRBJ2-1; TRBD1 matches at 7 bases. The CDR3 sequence is 16 residues long. Germline V lookup: CDR1 DFQATT, CDR2 SNEGSKA (reference sequence). The CDR3 DNA sequence: TGCAATGCCCGCGAACCCGGGACAGCTATAGACAATGAGCAGTTCTTC. It encodes CNAREPGTAIDNEQFF.

In regard to this clonotype: At one boundary the junction diverges from the germline segment, which might be a read error. This sequence joins TRBV6-1 and TRBJ1-6; 7 bases agree with TRBD1. CDR1 MNHNS and CDR2 SASEGT come from the germline V gene. The CDR3 covers 14 residues. CDR3 amino acids: CAGGDRDYNSHLHF. The CDR3 nucleotides are TGTGCCGGAGGAGACAGGGACTATAATTCACACCTCCACTTT.

In the case of this clonotype: Since a much larger clone is just one base distant, this may be a read error. This chain links TRBV6-5 with TRBJ2-7; D may correspond to TRBD1 or TRBD2 (5 bases each). V lost 9 bases and J lost 2, with 8 bases in between. The CDR3 is 11 amino acids. CDR1 is MNHEY and CDR2 is SVGAGI in the germline V gene. The CDR3 here is CARKGPYEQYF. The DNA of the CDR3 is TGTGCCAGGAAGGGACCCTACGAGCAGTACTTC.

As concerns this clonotype: One end of the junction varies from germline; a read error may be responsible. This sequence joins TRBV6-5 and TRBJ2-5, with D hard to call. The germline CDR1 and CDR2 sequences are MNHEY and SVGAGI. This CDR3 spans 15 amino acids. The CDR3 reads CASRNNTLPQEIQYF. The CDR3 nucleotides read TGTGCCAGCAGGAACAACACACTCCCCCAAGAGATCCAGTACTTC.

Comment on this clonotype: A much larger clone differs from this one at a single base, so this may be a read error. This chain connects TRBV12-3 or TRBV12-4 to TRBJ2-1, with 9 bases that match TRBD1. V shed 6 bases, J shed 12 bases, and the junction held 12 bases outside the gene matches. This CDR3 region has 14 residues. The DNA of the CDR3 is TGTGCCAGCAGACCCCGGGACAGGGTCGATGGGCAGTTCTTC. Translating it yields CASRPRDRVDGQFF.

With respect to this clonotype: A much larger clonotype is one base distant, so this may be a read error. This chain uses TRBV4-2 with TRBJ1-4, with a possible D match to TRBD1 (6 bases). The CDR3 is 15 residues long. The germline gives CDR1 LGHNA, CDR2 YNFKEQ. CDR3 region: CASTFGGGGGEKLYF. CDR3 DNA: TGTGCCAGCACCTTCGGGGGGGGCGGGGGAGAAAAACTGTATTTT.

This clonotype was counted ten times or more. The chain combines TRBV7-9 with TRBJ1-2; D unresolved. Germline values: CDR1 SEHNR, CDR2 FQNEAQ (reference sequence). Trimming took 1 base from V and 8 from J, leaving 8 bases between them. The CDR3 consists of 12 residues. Written as DNA, the CDR3 is TGTGCCAGCAGCTTAGGGCCAGCAGGCTACACCTTC. This translates into CASSLGPAGYTF.

Points on this clonotype: At one of its ends the junction is not consistent with the germline gene, which may arise from a read error. The rearrangement uses TRBV6-5 and TRBJ2-5; D uncertain. The CDR3 has 14 residues. In germline, CDR1 is MNHEY, CDR2 SVGAGI. The CDR3 DNA reads TGTGCCAGCAGTAACTCGGCAGATCCCGAGACCCAGTGCTTC. Translation gives CASSNSADPETQCF.

Details on this clonotype: At one of its ends the junction is not consistent with the germline gene, which may arise from a read error. The chain links TRBV20-1 to TRBJ1-1; D is unclear. Germline V gene sequence: CDR1 DFQATT, CDR2 SNEGSKA (reference sequence). The CDR3 is 12 amino acids. CDR3 amino acids: CIATAPNTKAFF. The CDR3 coding sequence is TGCATTGCTACAGCGCCGAACACTAAAGCTTTCTTT.

To note about this clonotype: One base away lies a much larger clone, so this may be a sequencing read error. The CDR3 DNA reads TGTGCCAGCAGGGGGCATGACTACACCTTC. Protein: CASRGHDYTF. The chain employs TRBV6-5 and TRBJ1-2; maybe TRBD1 (5 bases). The CDR3 spans 10 residues. The V end lost 6 bases, the J end lost 10 bases, and 9 bases lay between the germline ends. The V gene's germline CDR1 is MNHEY and CDR2 SVGAGI.

This clonotype was observed a handful of times. This may be a read error, as it is one base from a much larger clone. The chain joins TRBV6-1 to TRBJ2-3; D remains ambiguous. Between the trimmed V and J ends, which lost 5 bases and 7 bases, there was a span of 7 bases. Germline CDR1 and CDR2: MNHNS and SASEGT. This CDR3 spans 11 amino acids. The CDR3 region is CASSPSNTQYF. DNA for the CDR3: TGTGCCAGCAGTCCTTCGAATACGCAGTATTTT.

This clonotype was observed a few times. V and J are TRBV14 and TRBJ2-3; the D is unclear. This CDR3 region has 17 residues. V gave up 0 bases and J gave up 8 bases, with 21 bases separating them. Germline V gene sequence: CDR1 SGHDN, CDR2 FVKESK. This CDR3 is CASSQDPTASPRGTQYF. CDR3 coding DNA: TGTGCCAGCAGCCAAGATCCCACAGCGTCCCCCCGAGGTACGCAGTATTTT.

To note about this clonotype: This may be a read error, as it is one base from a much larger clone. The CDR3 bases are TGTGCCAGCACCCCGGACGGAGCTAGCACAGATACGCAGTATTTT. It specifies CASTPDGASTDTQYF. V gene TRBV6-1 combines with J gene TRBJ2-3; D is unresolved. Trimming shortened V by 7 bases and J by 0 bases, and 14 bases separated the two germline ends. The CDR3 is 15 residues long. The germline CDR1 and CDR2 sequences are MNHNS and SASEGT.

Points on this clonotype: A much larger clone differs from this one at a single base, so this may be a read error. The chain combines TRBV20-1 with TRBJ2-3, with 8 bases that match TRBD2. Germline values: CDR1 DFQATT, CDR2 SNEGSKA (reference sequence). CDR3 length: 16 amino acids. The CDR3 is CSARLAAGGSTDTPYF. The DNA of the CDR3 is TGCAGTGCCCGCCTTGCGGCGGGAGGTAGCACAGATACGCCGTATTTT.

As for this clonotype: At one end, the junction sequence differs from germline, possibly due to a read error. The chain recombines TRBV20-1 with TRBJ2-3, with D uncertain. CDR3 length equals 12 residues. In germline, CDR1 is DFQATT, CDR2 SNEGSKA (reference sequence). The CDR3 DNA reads as TGCGGTGCCCCCCATAGCACAGATACGCAGTATTTT. Its translation: CGAPHSTDTQYF.

The CDR3 is CASCPTSQEETQYF. CDR3 nucleotides: TGTGCCAGCTGCCCAACGTCACAGGAGGAGACCCAGTACTTC. This chain uses TRBV11-1 with TRBJ2-5; tentative D call: TRBD1 (5 bases). This CDR3 has 14 residues. The germline V gene has CDR1 SGHAT and CDR2 FQDESV (reference sequence). The V end lost 8 bases, the J end lost 5 bases, and 18 bases lay between the germline ends. The whole variable domain, remainder taken from reference TRBV11-1 and TRBJ2-5, is EAEVAQSPRYKITEKSQAVAFWCDPISGHATLYWYRQILGQGPELLVQFQDESVVDDSQLPKDRFSAERLKGVDSTLKIQPAELGDSAMYLCASCPTSQEETQYFGPGTRLLVL.

This rearrangement joins TRBV11-2 to TRBJ2-3; possibly TRBD2 for D (5 bases). V shed 9 bases and J shed 0 bases, with 16 bases lying between them. The V gene's germline CDR1 is SGHAT and CDR2 FQNNGV. The CDR3 is 15 amino acids. The CDR3 loop reads CASSPGVLSTDTQYF. The CDR3 nucleotides are TGTGCCAGTAGTCCCGGGGTCTTGAGCACAGATACGCAGTATTTT. The full variable domain, its missing parts supplied by reference TRBV11-2 and TRBJ2-3, is EAGVAQSPRYKIIEKRQSVAFWCNPISGHATLYWYQQILGQGPKLLIQFQNNGVVDDSQLPKDRFSAERLKGVDSTLKIQPAKLEDSAVYLCASSPGVLSTDTQYFGPGTRLTVL.

Worth noting for this clonotype: One junction end does not reproduce the germline sequence, and a read error may be involved. The chain employs TRBV4-3 and TRBJ2-3; 10 bases map to TRBD2. Per the germline V gene, CDR1 is LGHNA and CDR2 is YSLEER. The CDR3 totals 21 residues. The DNA of the CDR3 is TGCGCCAGCAACCAAGAAAAGTTCGCTAGCGGGGGCCAATCGAGCACAGATACGCAGTATTTT. The encoded protein is CASNQEKFASGGQSSTDTQYF.

Of note for this clonotype: Compared with germline, one end of the junction differs, possibly owing to a read error. The rearrangement uses TRBV6-2 or TRBV6-3 and TRBJ1-1, with TRBD1 identical over 7 bases. CDR1 is MNHEY, CDR2 SVGEGT, per germline. The CDR3 runs 14 residues. CDR3 loop: CACNYRGRGTEAFF. For the CDR3, the DNA is TGTGCCTGCAATTACAGGGGCCGGGGAACTGAAGCCTTCTTT.

In the case of this clonotype: At one end, the junction sequence differs from germline, possibly due to a read error. The chain joins TRBV6-6 to TRBJ1-5; TRBD1 is a possible D gene (5 bases). The CDR3 consists of 15 residues. In germline, CDR1 is MNHNY, CDR2 SVGAGI (reference sequence). CDR3 in amino acids: CARSPWGVYNQPQLF. As DNA, the CDR3 is TGTGCCAGGAGTCCGTGGGGGGTTTACAATCAGCCCCAGCTTTTT.

A single count supports this clonotype. V and J are TRBV5-1 and TRBJ1-1; D is ambiguous. Germline loops: CDR1 SGHRS, CDR2 YFSETQ. Trimming left V 4 bases short and J 3 bases short, with 10 bases between. The CDR3 runs 13 residues. The CDR3 here is CASSQILDTEAFF. The CDR3 region has the DNA TGCGCCAGCAGCCAAATATTGGACACTGAAGCTTTCTTT.

Of note for this clonotype: At one boundary the junction diverges from the germline segment, which might be a read error. V gene TRBV11-2 combines with J gene TRBJ2-5; D is unresolved. Germline V CDR1 and CDR2: SGHAT, FQNNGV. The CDR3 is 15 residues long. CDR3 residues: CVSSSRPGREETQYF. CDR3 nucleotide sequence: TGTGTCAGCAGTTCCCGGCCTGGACGGGAAGAGACCCAGTACTTC. Full variable domain (remainder filled in from reference TRBV11-2 and TRBJ2-5): EAGVAQSPRYKIIEKRQSVAFWCNPISGHATLYWYQQILGQGPKLLIQFQNNGVVDDSQLPKDRFSAERLKGVDSTLKIQPAKLEDSAVYLCVSSSRPGREETQYFGPGTRLLVL.

This clonotype came up many times. This chain uses TRBV11-2 with TRBJ1-4; 9 bases match TRBD1. CDR3 length equals 16 residues. Trimming at V came to 5 bases and at J to 5 bases, leaving 9 bases not matched to a gene. CDR1 is SGHAT, CDR2 FQNNGV, per germline. In nucleotides, the CDR3 is TGTGCCAGCAGCAGAACCGGGGGGACAGGGAATGAAAAACTGTTTTTT. Translating it yields CASSRTGGTGNEKLFF.

Notes on this clonotype: A much bigger clone sits one base away, suggesting this may be a read error. The chain links TRBV6-2 or TRBV6-3 to TRBJ1-5; D is possibly TRBD1 (5 bases). The CDR3 has 14 amino acids. The germline CDR1 and CDR2 sequences are MNHEY and SVGEGT. The CDR3 DNA sequence: TGTGCCAGCACCGTGGAGGGGATGATCCAGCACCAGCATTTT. It yields the protein CASTVEGMIQHQHF.